This T cell receptor (beta chain) was sequenced during a study of blood T cell repertoires in COVID-19. At the level of the study: Spain, Italy and the United States supplied samples that represented acute and convalescent COVID-19. PBMCs, B-cell-depleted T cells, or T cells provided the cDNA or gDNA that made up the material.

Per the germline V gene, CDR1 is MNHEY and CDR2 is SVGAGI. V trimming: 2 bases; J trimming: 5 bases; junction bases outside the gene matches: 2. This CDR3 is 15 amino acids long. Authors' processing steps: Nucleated cell number was recorded as an estimate derived from reference gene primer amplification. Sequencing used immunoSEQ multiplex PCR; TCRdb keeps in-frame clones, though not all of them. That table is the source of V, J and clone size, and D and trimming were worked out from the DNA. There are about 130,000 clones in the sample; 88% occur only once, and under 13% lies in the top ten. The genes are TRBV6-5 and TRBJ2-2; 10 bases agree with TRBD1. The clonotype comes from a man in his forties or fifties with acute or convalescent COVID-19. The sample consisted of peripheral blood. CDR3 protein: CASSYRDRGTGELFF. The CDR3 DNA reads TGTGCCAGCAGTTACCGGGACAGGGGAACCGGGGAGCTGTTTTTT.